This TCR beta chain was captured in a study of blood T cell repertoires in COVID-19. About the research overall: COVID-19 samples collected from the United States, Italy and Spain covered acute and convalescent phases. T cells, B-cell-depleted T cells, or PBMCs supplied cDNA or gDNA.

The CDR3 is 11 residues long. The V end was cut by 3 bases, the J end by 3 bases, with 5 bases between. CDR1 is GTSNPN, CDR2 SVGIG, per germline (reference sequence). Methods used by the authors: Estimation of nucleated cell counts relied on the amplification of reference gene primers. Clones were sequenced by immunoSEQ multiplex PCR, and TCRdb holds only the in-frame ones, with some missing. That table gives V, J and clone size, and the DNA gave D and trimming. The data contain around 40,000 clones, approximately 87% of them singletons. Seattle participants joined during active infection and were tracked over time.

The genes are TRBV30 and TRBJ1-1; the D gene is possibly TRBD1 (5 bases). Specimen: peripheral blood. This receptor was obtained from a man aged 40-55 years with COVID-19, enrolled during active disease. The CDR3 DNA follows: TGTGCCTGGAGGGGGCACACTGAAGCTTTCTTT. Encoded protein: CAWRGHTEAFF.